This is a list of T cell receptor beta chains from one sample in a study of T cells in Graves' hyperthyroidism and ophthalmopathy. TCRdb re-analysed the multiplex PCR reads in MiXCR, keeping a single row per CDR3 protein. The table lists nearly 250,000 distinct CDR3 sequences, 15% to 20% of them singletons. The sample comprised blood. The receptors originated from a woman between 18 and 30 years old with Graves' ophthalmopathy. Both conserved end residues are part of each CDR3. The order of the fields is V gene, J gene, clone size, CDR3 length, D gene, CDR3 DNA, CDR3 protein. D genes are given only for firm matches. A row's size may be missing; if present it is once, few, many or a size class.

V: TRBV7-9
J: TRBJ2-7
size: NA
length: 16
D: NA
DNA: TGTGCCAGCAGCTTGACGGTCGGGAGTCTCTCCTACGAGCAGTACTTC
CDR3: CASSLTVGSLSYEQYF

V: TRBV18
J: TRBJ1-5
size: NA
length: 13
D: NA
DNA: TGTGCCAGCTCAGGGGGTCTGAATCAGCCCCAGCATTTT
CDR3: CASSGGLNQPQHF

V: TRBV12-3/TRBV12-4
J: TRBJ2-5
size: many
length: 15
D: TRBD1
DNA: TGTGCCAGCAGTCTAATACAGGGGGGTGTGGAGACCCAGTACTTC
CDR3: CASSLIQGGVETQYF

V: TRBV3-1
J: TRBJ1-4
size: many
length: 12
D: NA
DNA: TGTGCCAGCAGCCAAGGAAAAGAAAAACTGTTTTTT
CDR3: CASSQGKEKLFF

V: TRBV6-2/TRBV6-3
J: TRBJ2-2
size: many
length: 14
D: NA
DNA: TGTGCCAGCAGCCCTTATGGCTCGCACGGGGAGCTGTTTTTT
CDR3: CASSPYGSHGELFF

V: TRBV28
J: TRBJ1-6
size: NA
length: 17
D: TRBD1
DNA: TGTGCCAGCAGTTTAGCCATGGGCGGGACAGGGTTCCCACCCCTCCACTTT
CDR3: CASSLAMGGTGFPPLHF

V: TRBV24-1
J: TRBJ1-2
size: many
length: 15
D: NA
DNA: TGTGCCACCAGTGATCATTCCAGGGAGCCCCCGGGCTACACCTTC
CDR3: CATSDHSREPPGYTF

V: TRBV5-1
J: TRBJ1-3
size: many
length: 15
D: TRBD1
DNA: TGCGCCAGCGAACCGGGACAGGGGATCCGAAACACCATATATTTT
CDR3: CASEPGQGIRNTIYF

V: TRBV7-9
J: TRBJ2-5
size: many
length: 14
D: NA
DNA: TGTGCCAGCAGCAAGGGGGGACAGCAAGAGACCCAGTACTTC
CDR3: CASSKGGQQETQYF

V: TRBV9
J: TRBJ1-2
size: many
length: 13
D: NA
DNA: TGTGCCAGCAGCGCCCGGGAAAACTATGGCTACACCTTC
CDR3: CASSARENYGYTF

V: TRBV28
J: TRBJ1-2
size: NA
length: 17
D: TRBD1
DNA: TGTGCCAGCAGTTCCGTAAACAGGGGCTTTCGGTCTTATGGCTACACCTTC
CDR3: CASSSVNRGFRSYGYTF

V: TRBV7-9
J: TRBJ2-7
size: NA
length: 12
D: NA
DNA: TGTGCCAGCAGCCCTGATGCGACTTTGCCGTACTTC
CDR3: CASSPDATLPYF

V: TRBV4-3
J: TRBJ1-2
size: few
length: 15
D: NA
DNA: TGCGCCAGCAGCCAAGATACGCGGATAGGCAATGGCTACACCTTC
CDR3: CASSQDTRIGNGYTF

V: TRBV11-3
J: TRBJ2-2
size: few
length: 18
D: TRBD1
DNA: TGTGCCAGCAGCTCCACCCCGGGACAGGGGGCTAGAGGCGGGGAGCTGTTTTTT
CDR3: CASSSTPGQGARGGELFF

V: TRBV7-2
J: TRBJ2-3
size: many
length: 18
D: TRBD1
DNA: TGTGCCAGCAGCTTACCATCCGATTGGGACAGATACACAGATACGCAGTATTTT
CDR3: CASSLPSDWDRYTDTQYF

V: TRBV7-9
J: TRBJ2-7
size: few
length: 16
D: NA
DNA: TGTGCCAGCAGCTTAGTTATCCCGGGAGTTAACTACGAGCAGTACTTC
CDR3: CASSLVIPGVNYEQYF

V: TRBV28
J: TRBJ2-6
size: many
length: 13
D: NA
DNA: TGTGCCAGCAGACCCTCTGGGGCCAACGTCCTGACTTTC
CDR3: CASRPSGANVLTF

V: TRBV7-9
J: TRBJ1-3
size: NA
length: 15
D: NA
DNA: TGTGCCAGCAGCTTCGGGGCTTTCTCTGGAAACACCATATATTTT
CDR3: CASSFGAFSGNTIYF

V: TRBV11-3
J: TRBJ2-2
size: many
length: 14
D: NA
DNA: TGTGCCAGCAGCTCCCCAGGGAGTACCGGGGAGCTGTTTTTT
CDR3: CASSSPGSTGELFF

V: TRBV6-1
J: TRBJ2-2
size: many
length: 16
D: NA
DNA: TGTGCCAGCAGTGCCTCGACTCTCCGGCGCACCGGGGAGCTGTTTTTT
CDR3: CASSASTLRRTGELFF

V: TRBV7-3
J: TRBJ2-2
size: many
length: 14
D: NA
DNA: TGTGCCAGCAGCTACAGACGAGACACCGGGGAGCTGTTTTTT
CDR3: CASSYRRDTGELFF

V: TRBV24-1
J: TRBJ2-3
size: many
length: 17
D: TRBD2
DNA: TGTGCCACCAGTGACAATAGCGGGATGGAAGGGGCAGATACGCAGTATTTT
CDR3: CATSDNSGMEGADTQYF

V: TRBV2
J: TRBJ2-7
size: many
length: 18
D: NA
DNA: TGTGCCAGCAGTGAAGAGGTTGCTTCCCGGACGATACTCTACGAGCAGTACTTC
CDR3: CASSEEVASRTILYEQYF

V: TRBV5-5
J: TRBJ2-7
size: many
length: 14
D: NA
DNA: TGTGCCAGCACCCCCCCCGACAGGCGCTACGAGCAGTACTTC
CDR3: CASTPPDRRYEQYF

V: TRBV29-1
J: TRBJ2-7
size: NA
length: 18
D: TRBD2
DNA: TGCAGCGTCTGTTTGATCGGGACTAGCGGGAGGGCCCTCAACGAGCAGTACTTC
CDR3: CSVCLIGTSGRALNEQYF

V: TRBV6-1
J: TRBJ1-2
size: many
length: 14
D: TRBD1
DNA: TGTGCCAGCAGACCCGGGACAGGGGACTATGGCTACACCTTC
CDR3: CASRPGTGDYGYTF